This paragraph covers one TCR beta chain sequence. Germline assignment: CDR1 MGHRA and CDR2 YSYEKL. V lost 1 base and J 10 bases, leaving 17 bases between the germline ends. CDR3 length: 15 amino acids. These data come from a study of blood T cell repertoires in COVID-19. Some clones are missing from TCRdb's copy, which holds only in-frame ones; the method was immunoSEQ multiplex PCR. In the table there are some 140,000 clones, roughly 84% of which are singletons. The sample taken for sequencing was PBMCs or T cells enriched from blood (not recorded which). This clonotype was obtained from a man aged 40-49 years with acute COVID-19. This sequence joins TRBV4-1 and TRBJ2-1; D might be TRBD2 (6 bases). The CDR3 sequence: CASSQGGVLFREQFF. CDR3 sequence (DNA): TGCGCCAGCAGCCAAGGGGGGGTACTTTTCAGAGAGCAGTTCTTC.